The 27 T cell receptor beta chains below all came from one sample that was sequenced in a study of cytomegalovirus exposure and HLA in healthy donors. PCR employed 60 Vbeta and 13 Jbeta primers. Profiling relied on immunoSEQ multiplex PCR, and the TCRdb table lists in-frame clones only, not all of them. Here the sample spans some 190,000 clones, 82% being singletons. The sequenced material came from PBMCs. These receptors came from a man aged 35-49 years in good health and CMV-seronegative.

This clone has just one count. The V and J genes are TRBV7-3 and TRBJ2-5, with a weak D call TRBD1 (6 bases). The CDR3 has 14 amino acids. Germline-derived CDR1 and CDR2 are SGHTA and FQGTGA. Trimming left V 5 bases short and J 5 bases short, with 15 bases between. This CDR3 is CASSLAGQGETQYF. CDR3 DNA sequence: TGTGCCAGCAGCCTAGCCGGGCAGGGGGAGACCCAGTACTTC.

The gene calls are TRBV28 and TRBJ1-2; D remains unclear. Trimming cost V 2 bases and J 7 bases, with 8 bases left between them. Looked up from germline, CDR1 is MDHEN and CDR2 is SYDVKM. This CDR3 comprises 12 residues. CDR3 DNA sequence: TGTGCCAGCAGTTTAGTCGAGTTTGGCTACACCTTC. Residues: CASSLVEFGYTF.

The chain employs TRBV28 and TRBJ2-3; 8 bases map to TRBD2. The CDR3 totals 16 residues. Germline assignment: CDR1 MDHEN and CDR2 SYDVKM. The trim removed 3 bases at V and 7 bases at J, leaving 12 bases unmatched. CDR3 region: CASSLYGRAQKYTQYF. The DNA for the CDR3 is TGTGCCAGCAGTTTGTACGGGAGGGCCCAGAAGTATACGCAGTATTTT.

This chain links TRBV28 with TRBJ2-3, with 7 bases lining up with TRBD2. Losses at the gene ends were 3 bases for V and 0 bases for J; bases not matched to a gene: 9. The CDR3 is made up of 17 amino acids. Germline CDR1 is MDHEN and CDR2 is SYDVKM. The CDR3 here is CASSFILGGTSTDTQYF. DNA of the CDR3: TGTGCCAGCAGTTTTATATTGGGAGGGACTAGCACAGATACGCAGTATTTT.

V gene TRBV30 combines with J gene TRBJ2-3; 8 bases align to TRBD1. Looked up from germline, CDR1 is GTSNPN and CDR2 is SVGIG (reference sequence). The CDR3 runs to 13 residues. The ends lost 5 bases at V and 5 bases at J; junction bases unmatched: 6. The CDR3 nucleotides are TGTGCCTGGCACCGGACAGGGAGAGATACGCAGTATTTT. Its protein product is CAWHRTGRDTQYF.

This clone was detected only a few times. The genes are TRBV7-9 and TRBJ2-1; 7 bases agree with TRBD2. Germline V CDR1 and CDR2: SEHNR, FQNEAQ (reference sequence). V shed 0 bases, J shed 6 bases, and the junction held 8 bases outside the gene matches. This CDR3 has 16 residues. The CDR3 region is CASSLAGGSLGNEQFF. DNA for the CDR3: TGTGCCAGCAGCTTAGCTGGCGGGAGTTTGGGCAATGAGCAGTTCTTC.

This clone turned up a few times. This chain joins TRBV4-2 and TRBJ1-5, with D perhaps TRBD1 (5 bases). V lost 0 bases to trimming and J lost 4 bases, with 10 bases between them. The germline CDR1 and CDR2 sequences are LGHNA and YNFKEQ. The CDR3 runs to 15 residues. Here the CDR3 DNA reads TGTGCCAGCAGCCAAGATTGGGGGGTGAATCAGCCCCAGCATTTT. Amino acids: CASSQDWGVNQPQHF.

The chain combines TRBV5-8 with TRBJ2-5; TRBD1 agrees at 8 bases. CDR1 is SGHTS, CDR2 YDEGEE, per germline. This CDR3 comprises 15 residues. Trimming at V came to 1 base and at J to 7 bases, leaving 9 bases not matched to a gene. For the CDR3, the DNA is TGTGCCAGCAGCTTGCTCAGGGGGCTTTACGGGACCCAGTACTTC. This encodes CASSLLRGLYGTQYF.

The genes are TRBV6-5 and TRBJ1-4; 8 bases map to TRBD1. After removal of 6 bases from V and 8 bases from J, the junction contained 8 bases not matched to a gene. Germline assignment: CDR1 MNHEY and CDR2 SVGAGI. This CDR3 contains 14 residues. As DNA, the CDR3 is TGTGCCAGCAGACTAAGGACAGGGAGGGAAAAACTGTTTTTT. It codes for CASRLRTGREKLFF.

This clone appeared a few times. The same CDR3 arises from other DNA sequences in this sample as well. This chain links TRBV28 with TRBJ1-2; 11 nucleotides align to TRBD1. The CDR3 consists of 11 residues. From germline, CDR1 is MDHEN and CDR2 SYDVKM. Trimming cost V 10 bases and J 8 bases; bases outside gene matches: 3. The CDR3 reads CATRTGGGYTF. The CDR3, as DNA: TGTGCCACGCGGACAGGGGGCGGCTACACCTTC.

This chain joins TRBV4-1 and TRBJ2-7; 9 bases are shared with TRBD1. The CDR3 has 15 residues. Germline loops: CDR1 MGHRA, CDR2 YSYEKL. Trimming removed 1 base from V and 8 bases from J; junction bases left unmatched: 9. The CDR3 region has the DNA TGCGCCAGCAGCCAAGGGACGGGACAGGGACGAAAGCAGTACTTC. Residues: CASSQGTGQGRKQYF.

The gene calls are TRBV2 and TRBJ1-5; 9 positions agree with TRBD1. The CDR3 has 15 amino acids. From germline, CDR1 is SNHLY and CDR2 FYNNEI. Trimming took 1 base from V and 3 from J; bases not matched to a gene: 1. The CDR3 loop reads CASSEGDRANQPQHF. CDR3 nucleotides: TGTGCCAGCAGTGAAGGGGACAGGGCCAATCAGCCCCAGCATTTT.

The rearrangement links TRBV28 to TRBJ1-5; maybe TRBD1 (6 bases). The CDR3 length is 15 residues. Germline V gene data show CDR1 as MDHEN and CDR2 as SYDVKM. Trimming took off 7 bases at V and 1 base at J, with 14 bases between the two ends. Here the CDR3 reads CASTLGQMSNQPQHF. CDR3 bases: TGTGCCAGCACCTTAGGACAGATGAGCAATCAGCCCCAGCATTTT. Combining the CDR3 with reference TRBV28 and TRBJ1-5 gives the whole variable domain DVKVTQSSRYLVKRTGEKVFLECVQDMDHENMFWYRQDPGLGLRLIYFSYDVKMKEKGDIPEGYSVSREKKERFSLILESASTNQTSMYLCASTLGQMSNQPQHFGDGTRLSIL.

The gene calls are TRBV9 and TRBJ2-1; 9 nucleotides align to TRBD2. From germline, CDR1 is SGDLS and CDR2 YYNGEE. CDR3 length: 14 amino acids. V trimming: 3 bases; J trimming: 7 bases; junction bases outside the gene matches: 5. In nucleotides, the CDR3 is TGTGCCAGCAGCGCCCAGCTAGCGGGGAATGAGCAGTTCTTC. Its protein is CASSAQLAGNEQFF.

This clone was seen a handful of times. The junction and the germline gene differ at one end; a read error may be behind it. The rearrangement uses TRBV7-2 and TRBJ2-3; 11 positions match TRBD2. This CDR3 comprises 12 residues. Germline-derived CDR1 and CDR2 are SGHTA and FQGNSA. CDR3 sequence reads: CASSSTGTSGIW. CDR3 in DNA: TGTGCCAGCAGCTCAACCGGGACTAGCGGTATTTGG.

A few counts support this clone. The rearrangement links TRBV30 to TRBJ2-3, with 8 bases lining up with TRBD1. Germline V CDR1 and CDR2: GTSNPN, SVGIG (reference sequence). The CDR3 has 13 residues. V trimming: 7 bases; J trimming: 6 bases; junction bases outside the gene matches: 9. CDR3 loop: CASTGGIMDTQYF. CDR3 DNA sequence: TGTGCCTCTACAGGGGGGATAATGGATACGCAGTATTTT.

The CDR3 loop is CASSFLTGELFF. DNA for the CDR3: TGTGCCAGCAGTTTCCTTACCGGGGAGCTGTTTTTT. The chain employs TRBV27 and TRBJ2-2; D gene unclear. CDR1 and CDR2 (germline): MNHEY, SMNVEV (reference sequence). This CDR3 region has 12 residues. V lost 3 bases to trimming and J lost 5 bases, with 4 bases between them.

The chain recombines TRBV5-6 with TRBJ2-7; 7 nucleotides align to TRBD2. This CDR3 region has 18 residues. Germline values: CDR1 SGHDT, CDR2 YYEEEE. Losses at the gene ends were 0 bases for V and 0 bases for J; bases not matched to a gene: 12. The CDR3 nucleotides read TGTGCCAGCAGCTTGGGGGGGGGTTTAGATTTTAGCTCCTACGAGCAGTACTTC. This codes for CASSLGGGLDFSSYEQYF.

J is TRBJ1-1 and V is TRBV6-6; possible D gene TRBD1, 6 bases. CDR3 length equals 13 residues. The germline V gene encodes CDR1 MNHNY and CDR2 SVGAGI (reference sequence). The V end was cut by 6 bases, the J end by 3 bases, with 11 bases between. CDR3 protein: CASRRKGDTEAFF. The CDR3 DNA reads as TGTGCCAGCAGGAGAAAGGGGGACACTGAAGCTTTCTTT.

This chain links TRBV18 with TRBJ1-5, with TRBD1 identical over 7 bases. CDR3 size: 16 residues. The V segment lost 3 bases and the J segment 0 bases; nucleotides outside the gene matches: 5. The germline gives CDR1 KGHSH, CDR2 LQKENI. DNA of the CDR3: TGTGCCAGCTCACCCGAACAGGGGTATAGCAATCAGCCCCAGCATTTT. This sequence encodes CASSPEQGYSNQPQHF. Drawing the rest from reference TRBV18 and TRBJ1-5, the complete variable domain is NAGVMQNPRHLVRRRGQEARLRCSPMKGHSHVYWYRQLPEEGLKFMVYLQKENIIDESGMPKERFSAEFPKEGPSILRIQQVVRGDSAAYFCASSPEQGYSNQPQHFGDGTRLSIL.

The sample holds one count of this clone. This chain uses TRBV19 with TRBJ1-5; TRBD1 is a possible D gene (5 bases). The CDR3 is 15 residues long. CDR1 is LNHDA and CDR2 is SQIVND in the germline V gene (reference sequence). V dropped 4 bases and J dropped 0 bases, with 10 bases sitting between them. The DNA for the CDR3 is TGTGCCAGTAGTAGCGACAGATCTAGCAATCAGCCCCAGCATTTT. It codes for CASSSDRSSNQPQHF.

The chain joins TRBV9 to TRBJ2-5; 12 bases match TRBD2. Germline assignment: CDR1 SGDLS and CDR2 YYNGEE. Germline trimming cut 4 bases from V and 5 bases from J; bases unmatched to any gene: 3. This CDR3 has 14 residues. The CDR3 reads CASSLGTSGETQYF. The DNA for the CDR3 is TGTGCCAGCAGCCTCGGGACTAGCGGGGAGACCCAGTACTTC.

The chain combines TRBV19 with TRBJ2-2; TRBD1 aligns across 7 bases. Losses at the gene ends were 6 bases for V and 1 base for J; bases not matched to a gene: 11. The germline gives CDR1 LNHDA, CDR2 SQIVND (reference sequence). This CDR3 has 17 amino acids. CDR3 DNA: TGTGCCAGTAGAAACCTAAACCGACAGGGGAACACCGGGGAGCTGTTTTTT. Translation gives CASRNLNRQGNTGELFF. Full variable domain (remainder filled in from reference TRBV19 and TRBJ2-2): DGGITQSPKYLFRKEGQNVTLSCEQNLNHDAMYWYRQDPGQGLRLIYYSQIVNDFQKGDIAEGYSVSREKKESFPLTVTSAQKNPTAFYLCASRNLNRQGNTGELFFGEGSRLTVL.

The chain employs TRBV7-8 and TRBJ1-1; 7 bases fit TRBD1. CDR1 is SGHVS, CDR2 FQNEAQ, per germline. The V segment lost 3 bases and the J segment 5 bases; nucleotides outside the gene matches: 6. The CDR3 contains 14 residues. CDR3 protein: CASSFDRAATEAFF. The CDR3, as DNA: TGTGCCAGCAGCTTTGACAGGGCCGCGACTGAAGCTTTCTTT.

This rearrangement joins TRBV30 to TRBJ2-7, with TRBD2 matching over 7 bases. Germline V gives CDR1 GTSNPN, CDR2 SVGIG (reference sequence). The CDR3 runs 13 residues. The trim removed 5 bases at V and 2 bases at J, leaving 6 bases unmatched. CDR3 protein: CAWGRGVAYEQYF. DNA of the CDR3: TGTGCCTGGGGACGGGGGGTGGCCTACGAGCAGTACTTC. The whole variable domain, filled in from reference TRBV30 and TRBJ2-7, reads SQTIHQWPATLVQPVGSPLSLECTVEGTSNPNLYWYRQAAGRGLQLLFYSVGIGQISSEVPQNLSASRPQDRQFILSSKKLLLSDSGFYLCAWGRGVAYEQYFGPGTRLTVT.

The chain combines TRBV28 with TRBJ1-5; D is perhaps TRBD1 (6 bases). Trimming took off 1 base at V and 0 bases at J, with 10 bases between the two ends. The CDR3 extends over 16 amino acids. Germline loops: CDR1 MDHEN, CDR2 SYDVKM. CDR3 nucleotide sequence: TGTGCCAGCAGTTTATTAAGGGGGTATAGCAATCAGCCCCAGCATTTT. It specifies CASSLLRGYSNQPQHF.

V gene TRBV6-5 combines with J gene TRBJ2-1; a weak D match, TRBD2 (6 bases). The CDR3 runs 15 residues. The V gene's germline CDR1 is MNHEY and CDR2 SVGAGI. V was shortened by 0 bases and J by 7 bases, with 13 bases between the two germline ends. The CDR3, as DNA: TGTGCCAGCAGTTACTCTGGGACTGTAGGGAATGAGCAGTTCTTC. It yields the protein CASSYSGTVGNEQFF.